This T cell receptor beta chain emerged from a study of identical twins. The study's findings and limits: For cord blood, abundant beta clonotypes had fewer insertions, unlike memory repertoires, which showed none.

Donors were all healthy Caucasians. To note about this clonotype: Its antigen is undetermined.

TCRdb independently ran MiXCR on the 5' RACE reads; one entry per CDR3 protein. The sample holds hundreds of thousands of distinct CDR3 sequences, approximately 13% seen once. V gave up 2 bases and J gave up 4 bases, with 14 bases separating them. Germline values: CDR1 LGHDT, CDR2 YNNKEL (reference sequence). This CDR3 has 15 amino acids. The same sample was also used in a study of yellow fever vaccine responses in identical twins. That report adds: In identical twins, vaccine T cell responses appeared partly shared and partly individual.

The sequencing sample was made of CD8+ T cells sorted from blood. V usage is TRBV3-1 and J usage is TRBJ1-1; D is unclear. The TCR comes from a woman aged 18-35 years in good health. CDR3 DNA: TGTGCCAGCAGCCAAAACCAGGCCTCGGGCACTGAAGCTTTCTTT. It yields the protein CASSQNQASGTEAFF.